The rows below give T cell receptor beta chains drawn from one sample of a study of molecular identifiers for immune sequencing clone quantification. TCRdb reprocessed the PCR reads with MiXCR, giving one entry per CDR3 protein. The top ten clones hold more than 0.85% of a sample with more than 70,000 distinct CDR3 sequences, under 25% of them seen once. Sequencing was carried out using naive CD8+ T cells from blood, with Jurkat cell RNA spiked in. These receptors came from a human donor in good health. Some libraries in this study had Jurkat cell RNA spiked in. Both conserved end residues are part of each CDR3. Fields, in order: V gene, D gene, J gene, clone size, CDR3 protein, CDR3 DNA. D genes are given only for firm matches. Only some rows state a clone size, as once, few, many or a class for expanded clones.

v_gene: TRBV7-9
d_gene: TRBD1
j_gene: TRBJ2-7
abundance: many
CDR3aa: CASSWQGVGEQYF
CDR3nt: TGTGCCAGCAGCTGGCAGGGGGTTGGGGAGCAGTACTTC

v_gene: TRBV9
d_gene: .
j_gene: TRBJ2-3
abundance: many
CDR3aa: CASSVGWGTDTQYF
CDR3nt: TGTGCCAGCAGCGTAGGCTGGGGCACAGATACGCAGTATTTT

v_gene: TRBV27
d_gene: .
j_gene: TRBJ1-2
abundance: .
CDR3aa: CASSPDSNYGYAF
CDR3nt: TGTGCCAGCAGTCCGGACAGTAACTATGGCTACGCCTTC

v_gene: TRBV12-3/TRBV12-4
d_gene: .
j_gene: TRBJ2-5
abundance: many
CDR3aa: CASSFAGAGLETQYF
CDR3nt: TGTGCCAGCAGTTTCGCGGGGGCCGGCTTGGAGACCCAGTACTTC

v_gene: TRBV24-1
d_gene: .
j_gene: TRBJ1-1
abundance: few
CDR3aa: CATSDRWNTEAFF
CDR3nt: TGTGCCACCAGTGATCGTTGGAACACTGAAGCTTTCTTT

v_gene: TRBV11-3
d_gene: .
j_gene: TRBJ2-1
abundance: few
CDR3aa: CASSFTSINEQFF
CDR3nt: TGTGCCAGCAGCTTCACTAGTATAAATGAGCAGTTCTTC

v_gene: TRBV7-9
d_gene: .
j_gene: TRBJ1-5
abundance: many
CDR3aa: CASSLSGPGNQPQHF
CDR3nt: TGTGCCAGCAGCTTAAGTGGTCCTGGCAATCAGCCCCAGCATTTT

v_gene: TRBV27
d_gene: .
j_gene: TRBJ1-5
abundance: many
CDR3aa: CASSLGGDYYQPQHF
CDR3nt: TGTGCCAGCAGTCTAGGCGGAGACTACTATCAGCCCCAGCATTTT

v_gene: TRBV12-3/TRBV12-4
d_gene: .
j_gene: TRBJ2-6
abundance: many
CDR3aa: CASSPLGWPAVLTF
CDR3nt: TGTGCCAGCAGTCCCTTGGGTTGGCCCGCCGTCCTGACTTTC

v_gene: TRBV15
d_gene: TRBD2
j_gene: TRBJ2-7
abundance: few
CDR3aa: CATSTVRASGSYEQYF
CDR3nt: TGTGCCACCAGCACCGTCCGGGCTAGCGGCTCCTACGAGCAGTACTTC

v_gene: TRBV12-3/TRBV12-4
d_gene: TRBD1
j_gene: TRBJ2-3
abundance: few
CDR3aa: CATAWTGSTDTQYF
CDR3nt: TGTGCCACTGCCTGGACAGGAAGCACAGATACGCAGTATTTT

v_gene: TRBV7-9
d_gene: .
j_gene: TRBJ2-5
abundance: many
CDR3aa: CASSTTQETQYF
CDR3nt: TGTGCCAGCAGCACAACACAAGAGACCCAGTACTTC

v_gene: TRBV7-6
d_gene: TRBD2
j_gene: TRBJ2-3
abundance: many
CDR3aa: CASSAAGGTDTQYF
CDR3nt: TGTGCCAGCAGCGCGGCGGGGGGCACAGATACGCAGTATTTT

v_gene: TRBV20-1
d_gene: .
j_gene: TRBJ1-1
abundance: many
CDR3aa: CSAAAPGVGTEAFF
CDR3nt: TGCAGTGCTGCTGCCCCGGGGGTGGGGACTGAAGCTTTCTTT

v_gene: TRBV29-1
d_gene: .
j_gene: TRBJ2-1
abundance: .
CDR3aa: CSVGDSYNEQFF
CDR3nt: TGCAGCGTTGGGGACTCCTACAATGAGCAGTTCTTC

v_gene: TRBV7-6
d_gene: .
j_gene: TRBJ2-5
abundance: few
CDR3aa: CASSLDLTGGEQETQYF
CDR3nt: TGTGCCAGCAGCTTAGATCTGACCGGGGGAGAACAAGAGACCCAGTACTTC

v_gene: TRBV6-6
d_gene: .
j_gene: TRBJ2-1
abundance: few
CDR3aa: CASSYSVASAEREQFF
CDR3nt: TGTGCCAGCAGTTACTCGGTGGCTAGCGCTGAGAGGGAGCAGTTCTTC

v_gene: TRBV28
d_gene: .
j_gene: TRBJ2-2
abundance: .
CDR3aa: CASSYTRDGYTGELFF
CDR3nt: TGTGCCAGCAGCTACACCCGGGACGGATACACCGGGGAGCTGTTTTTT

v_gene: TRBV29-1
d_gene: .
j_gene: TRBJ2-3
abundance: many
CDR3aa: CSTPLAGDTQYF
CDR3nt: TGCAGCACCCCCCTAGCCGGGGATACGCAGTATTTT

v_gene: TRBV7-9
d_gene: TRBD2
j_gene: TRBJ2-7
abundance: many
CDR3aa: CASSWAGGLEQYF
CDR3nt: TGTGCCAGCAGCTGGGCGGGGGGTCTCGAGCAGTACTTC

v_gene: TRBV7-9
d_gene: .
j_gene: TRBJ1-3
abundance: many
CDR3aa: CASSLGPIHYSGNTIYF
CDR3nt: TGTGCCAGCAGCTTAGGCCCTATCCATTACTCTGGAAACACCATATATTTT